These 23 T cell receptor beta chains were sequenced from one sample in a study of T-cell memory formation after mild COVID-19. TCRdb itself ran the 5' RACE reads through MiXCR, one entry per CDR3 protein. Of 150,000 to 200,000 distinct CDR3 sequences in the sample, roughly 10% were seen once. The sequencing sample was made of PBMCs or a T cell subset sorted from them (not recorded which). These receptors were obtained from a man in his late teens or twenties who had mild COVID-19 (a few samples of this study predate the infection). Cell type and time point are not known.

The chain uses TRBV5-5 and TRBJ1-5, with D maybe TRBD1 (5 bases). Looked up from germline, CDR1 is SGHKS and CDR2 is YYEKEE (reference sequence). Trimming left V 0 bases short and J 3 bases short, with 10 bases between. This CDR3 region has 15 residues. The CDR3 protein is CASSLGRTPNQPQHF. CDR3 in DNA: TGTGCCAGCAGCTTGGGGAGGACACCCAATCAGCCCCAGCATTTT.

In its sample, this clonotype was seen many times. The genes are TRBV3-1 and TRBJ2-7; 7 positions match TRBD1. The germline gives CDR1 LGHDT, CDR2 YNNKEL (reference sequence). The V and J ends lost 4 bases and 2 bases, in that order; junction bases with no gene match: 2. The length of the CDR3 is 13 residues. DNA of the CDR3: TGTGCCAGCAGCCGAGGGACAGCCTACGAGCAGTACTTC. As protein: CASSRGTAYEQYF.

In its sample, this clonotype was seen a few times. The chain carries TRBV6-2 or TRBV6-3 and TRBJ2-7; 9 bases fit TRBD1. CDR3 length: 14 residues. CDR1 is MNHEY and CDR2 is SVGEGT in the germline V gene. With 2 bases clipped from V and 7 bases from J, the junction kept 6 bases outside the gene matches. CDR3 protein: CASSYGDRVSEQYF. The CDR3 coding sequence is TGTGCCAGCAGTTACGGGGACAGGGTGAGTGAGCAGTACTTC.

The sample holds many counts of this clonotype. V and J are TRBV12-3 or TRBV12-4 and TRBJ1-5, with 9 bases lining up with TRBD1. J lost 6 bases, V lost 7 bases, and 10 bases had no gene match. The CDR3 is 15 amino acids. This CDR3 reads CASTPNRGQGQPQHF. CDR3 in DNA: TGTGCCAGCACCCCAAACAGGGGGCAGGGTCAGCCCCAGCATTTT.

The chain recombines TRBV7-9 with TRBJ2-3; no definite D call. Deletions cut 5 bases from V and 4 bases from J, with 4 bases between. Per germline, CDR1 SEHNR and CDR2 FQNEAQ (reference sequence). The CDR3 is 11 residues long. Here the CDR3 reads CASSNSDTQYF. Written as DNA, the CDR3 is TGTGCCAGCAGCAATTCAGATACGCAGTATTTT.

This clonotype is labeled as medium-sized (0.01 to 0.1%). The chain employs TRBV12-3 or TRBV12-4 and TRBJ2-1; 9 bases agree with TRBD1. V gave up 8 bases and J gave up 2 bases; unmatched junction bases: 7. The CDR3 loop spans 15 amino acids. The DNA for the CDR3 is TGTGCCAGCGCACATTGGGACAGGGCCTACAATGAGCAGTTCTTC. It is translated as CASAHWDRAYNEQFF.

This clonotype showed up many times. The V call is TRBV7-8, the J call TRBJ2-4; weak D call: TRBD1 (5 bases). CDR3 size: 17 residues. Germline V gene sequence: CDR1 SGHVS, CDR2 FQNEAQ. V dropped 3 bases and J dropped 2 bases, with 17 bases sitting between them. The CDR3 DNA reads as TGTGCCAGCAGCTTGGGGCCCCTATCCGGGTCCAAAAACATTCAGTACTTC. Translating it yields CASSLGPLSGSKNIQYF.

This clonotype was counted between two and nine times. The gene calls are TRBV5-5 and TRBJ1-2; D is undetermined. Germline CDR1 reads SGHKS; CDR2 reads YYEKEE (reference sequence). The V end was cut by 0 bases, the J end by 7 bases, with 16 bases between. This CDR3 is built from 15 residues. CDR3 region: CASSLAGNLWSGYTF. DNA for the CDR3: TGTGCCAGCAGCTTGGCTGGTAACCTTTGGAGTGGCTACACCTTC.

This clonotype was found a few times. This chain uses TRBV4-3 with TRBJ1-2, with 8 nucleotides matching TRBD1. Looked up from germline, CDR1 is LGHNA and CDR2 is YSLEER. The CDR3 sequence is 13 residues long. The J segment lost 4 bases and the V segment lost 6 bases, leaving 4 bases of the junction unmatched. CDR3 coding DNA: TGCGCCAGCAGTTTTCAGGGGGCCTATGGCTACACCTTC. Translated, it gives CASSFQGAYGYTF.

This clonotype was seen a few times. This chain connects TRBV7-9 to TRBJ1-2; D remains unclear. Germline V CDR1 and CDR2: SEHNR, FQNEAQ (reference sequence). V lost 0 bases and J 3 bases, leaving 8 bases between the germline ends. The CDR3 contains 14 residues. The chain's CDR3 is CASSLATQYYGYTF. The CDR3 DNA is TGTGCCAGCAGCTTAGCGACACAGTACTATGGCTACACCTTC.

The chain has TRBV6-5 and TRBJ1-5; D is undetermined. The CDR3 runs to 14 residues. V shed 3 bases and J shed 4 bases, with 10 bases lying between them. Germline-derived CDR1 and CDR2 are MNHEY and SVGAGI. The CDR3 DNA is TGTGCCAGCAGTTATGGTCAGGATAATCAGCCCCAGCATTTT. The encoded protein is CASSYGQDNQPQHF.

In this sample, this clonotype turned up a few times. CDR3 protein: CASSLLGPPYNEQFF. The CDR3 DNA is TGTGCCAGCAGCTTACTAGGGCCTCCTTACAATGAGCAGTTCTTC. V usage is TRBV7-2 and J usage is TRBJ2-1; D uncertain. The CDR3 has 15 amino acids. CDR1 is SGHTA, CDR2 FQGNSA, per germline. Trimming removed 2 bases from V and 4 bases from J, with 12 bases in between.

This clonotype has more than one count but fewer than ten. V gene TRBV9 combines with J gene TRBJ2-3, with D unclear. Germline V gives CDR1 SGDLS, CDR2 YYNGEE. This CDR3 comprises 14 residues. V was shortened by 0 bases and J by 5 bases, with 10 bases between the two germline ends. Written as DNA, the CDR3 is TGTGCCAGCAGCGTAGACCCCTCCAGAGATACGCAGTATTTT. The encoded protein is CASSVDPSRDTQYF.

This rearrangement joins TRBV6-6 to TRBJ1-1; TRBD1 matches at 7 bases. This CDR3 has 13 residues. Germline V gene sequence: CDR1 MNHNY, CDR2 SVGAGI (reference sequence). J gave up 3 bases and V 6 bases, and 4 bases lay outside the gene matches. The CDR3 DNA reads TGTGCCAGCAGGACAGGGACCGACACTGAAGCTTTCTTT. It specifies CASRTGTDTEAFF.

The chain couples TRBV5-6 to TRBJ2-7; no firm D call. The germline V and J ends were trimmed by 1 base and 2 bases, with 13 bases remaining between them. The length of the CDR3 is 15 residues. The germline gives CDR1 SGHDT, CDR2 YYEEEE. The CDR3 nucleotides are TGTGCCAGCAGCTTGTTATGGAGTCAGACCTACGAGCAGTACGTC. It yields the protein CASSLLWSQTYEQYV.

The CDR3 DNA is TGCAGCGTTGGAGGGGTCGCGAGCGGGGGCTCCTACAATGAGCAGTTCTTC. Amino acid sequence: CSVGGVASGGSYNEQFF. V usage is TRBV29-1 and J usage is TRBJ2-1; 8 positions match TRBD2. The junction had 11 bases not matched to a gene; V was cut back by 4 bases and J by 0 bases. The CDR3 has 17 amino acids. CDR1 is SQVTM, CDR2 ANQGSEA, per germline.

This clonotype has just a few counts. CDR3 sequence reads: CSLWSRAPNYGYTF. DNA of the CDR3: TGCAGCCTGTGGTCCCGCGCCCCCAACTATGGCTACACCTTC. The J gene is TRBJ1-2, the V gene TRBV20-1; D unresolved. The CDR3 extends over 14 amino acids. Germline V gives CDR1 DFQATT, CDR2 SNEGSKA (reference sequence).

The rearrangement links TRBV20-1 to TRBJ2-3; 8 bases fit TRBD2. This CDR3 is built from 16 residues. V dropped 6 bases and J dropped 0; count of bases not matched to a gene: 11. Germline CDR1 DFQATT, CDR2 SNEGSKA (reference sequence). The CDR3 reads CSAPLGGGLSTDTQYF. DNA for the CDR3: TGCAGTGCCCCCCTCGGGGGGGGTCTCAGCACAGATACGCAGTATTTT.

The rearrangement links TRBV7-2 to TRBJ2-5; D gene ambiguous. CDR3 length equals 11 residues. Per the germline V gene, CDR1 is SGHTA and CDR2 is FQGNSA. Trimming pared 5 bases from V and 7 bases from J, leaving 8 bases between. The CDR3 sequence is CASSVWGTQYF. The CDR3 nucleotides read TGTGCCAGCAGCGTCTGGGGGACCCAGTACTTC. Combining the CDR3 with reference TRBV7-2 and TRBJ2-5 gives the whole variable domain GAGVSQSPSNKVTEKGKDVELRCDPISGHTALYWYRQSLGQGLEFLIYFQGNSAPDKSGLPSDRFSAERTGGSVSTLTIQRTQQEDSAVYLCASSVWGTQYFGPGTRLLVL.

V and J are TRBV6-2 or TRBV6-3 and TRBJ2-7, with a possible D match to TRBD1 (6 bases). V was shortened by 0 bases and J by 5 bases, with 17 bases between the two germline ends. CDR1 is MNHEY, CDR2 SVGEGT, per germline. This CDR3 comprises 16 residues. The CDR3 region has the DNA TGTGCCAGCAGTTACTCCCTCACGACAGGAACCCACGAGCAGTACTTC. It codes for CASSYSLTTGTHEQYF.

J is TRBJ2-2 and V is TRBV10-3; perhaps TRBD1 as D (6 bases). V lost 6 bases to trimming and J lost 5 bases, with 10 bases between them. The CDR3 sequence is 13 residues long. Germline CDR1 is ENHRY and CDR2 is SYGVKD. In DNA form, the CDR3 reads TGTGCCATCAGAGTAACAGGGACCGGGGAGCTGTTTTTT. It is translated as CAIRVTGTGELFF.

This clonotype appeared a few times. This sequence joins TRBV23-1 and TRBJ2-1; possible D gene TRBD1, 6 bases. TRBV23-1 is reported as an ORF; its role is uncertain. Trimming stripped 8 bases from V and 3 bases from J, with 14 bases between. CDR3 length: 14 amino acids. The CDR3 bases are TGCGCCAGCTCAAGACAGGTCGACTACAATGAGCAGTTCTTC. Amino acids: CASSRQVDYNEQFF.

This clonotype was observed at least ten times. This chain's CDR3 is CASRLHRDSQETQYF. DNA for the CDR3: TGTGCCAGCAGATTACACCGGGACTCGCAAGAGACCCAGTACTTC. The genes are TRBV7-2 and TRBJ2-5; the D gene is possibly TRBD2 (6 bases). Germline V CDR1 and CDR2: SGHTA, FQGNSA. The V and J ends lost 6 bases and 2 bases respectively, with 16 bases between them. This CDR3 has 15 residues.